Listed below are T cell receptor beta chains from one sample, sequenced in a study of early T cells in non-severe SARS-CoV-2 infection. Each CDR3 protein gets one entry after TCRdb re-called the 5' RACE reads with MiXCR. The sample lists 75,000 or so distinct CDR3 sequences, approximately 10% occurring once. The sample taken for sequencing was whole blood. The receptors originated from an adult who was a healthcare worker with PCR-confirmed SARS-CoV-2 infection or an uninfected control (not recorded which). Both conserved end residues are part of each CDR3. D genes are given only for firm matches. Size values are once, few and many counts, or a class for expanded clones, and some rows have none.

V	D	J	size	DNA	CDR3
TRBV2	TRBD2	TRBJ2-3	many	TGTGCCAGCAGTGATGATGAGCGGGGTAGCACAGATACGCAGTATTTT	CASSDDERGSTDTQYF
TRBV11-2	NA	TRBJ2-4	few	TGTGCCAGCAGCTCCATTTGGGGGATAGCCAAAAACATTCAGTACTTC	CASSSIWGIAKNIQYF
TRBV2	NA	TRBJ1-6	NA	TGTGCCAGCAAAGGCAGGGGTTATAATTCACCCCTCCACTTT	CASKGRGYNSPLHF
TRBV5-4	NA	TRBJ2-6	few	TGTGCCAGCAGCACTAAACAGGGCTCACCTGGGGCCAACGTCCTGATTTTC	CASSTKQGSPGANVLIF
TRBV5-1	TRBD2	TRBJ2-1	NA	TGCGCCAGCAGCTTGGCGGGGCGGGAGGACAATGAGCAGTTCTTC	CASSLAGREDNEQFF
TRBV9	TRBD1	TRBJ2-3	NA	TGTGCCAGCAGCTCCCGAGGGACAGGAGACACAGATACGCAGTATTTT	CASSSRGTGDTDTQYF
TRBV9	TRBD2	TRBJ2-1	NA	TGTGCCAGCAGCCCCTCCGGACTAGCGGTCACTAATGAGCAGTTCTTC	CASSPSGLAVTNEQFF
TRBV10-3	TRBD1	TRBJ2-7	many	TGTGCCATCATCGAAGGGACAGGGCACGAGCAGTACTTC	CAIIEGTGHEQYF
TRBV7-9	TRBD2	TRBJ2-3	NA	TGTGCCAGCAGCTTAGCGCAGGGACTAAACTCAGATACGCAGTATTTT	CASSLAQGLNSDTQYF
TRBV5-1	TRBD1	TRBJ2-3	NA	TGCGCCAGCAGCTTGCTCGACAGGGGGCTAGATACGCAGTATTTT	CASSLLDRGLDTQYF
TRBV5-1	NA	TRBJ2-7	NA	TGCGCCAGCAGCTACCAGGGGACTTACACGTACGAGCAGTACTTC	CASSYQGTYTYEQYF
TRBV30	TRBD1	TRBJ2-7	many	TGTGCCTGGAGGAGGACAGGCAGGTTAAGCTCCTACGAGCAGTACTTC	CAWRRTGRLSSYEQYF
TRBV4-1	NA	TRBJ2-7	NA	TGCGCCAGCAGCCAAGATAGGGCGACAGGGGGGTTAGCGGGACCCGAGGACGAGCAGTACTTC	CASSQDRATGGLAGPEDEQYF
TRBV20-1	NA	TRBJ2-7	few	TGCAGTGCTAGAGGATTGGGGACCGGCATCTACGAGCAGTACTTC	CSARGLGTGIYEQYF
TRBV4-1	TRBD1	TRBJ2-3	many	TGCGCCAGCAGCCAAGCACAGGGGGCGAGAGATACGCAGTATTTT	CASSQAQGARDTQYF
TRBV29-1	NA	TRBJ2-5	NA	TGCAGCGTTGTGGGGGGGGACAAAGAGACCCAGTACTTC	CSVVGGDKETQYF
TRBV28	NA	TRBJ2-3	few	TGTGCCAGCAGTTTATGGGGAAGGGACACAGATACGCAGTATTTT	CASSLWGRDTDTQYF
TRBV6-2/TRBV6-3	NA	TRBJ2-7	few	TGTGCCAGCAGTGAAGCGCCCTTCCCGAACGAGCAGTACTTC	CASSEAPFPNEQYF
TRBV19	NA	TRBJ1-3	many	TGTGCCACCTCCTGGTCGGGGAGCTCTGGAAACACCATATATTTT	CATSWSGSSGNTIYF
TRBV10-2	TRBD2	TRBJ2-5	many	TGCGCCAGCAGTGCGGGGACTAGCAGCCCAAGGACCCAGTACTTC	CASSAGTSSPRTQYF
TRBV30	NA	TRBJ1-2	many	TGTGCCTGGAGGGATGGGACGGGCGGTATTGACTATGGCTACACCTTC	CAWRDGTGGIDYGYTF
TRBV6-2/TRBV6-3	NA	TRBJ2-2	few	TGTGCCAGCACCAAGGCAGGGGGGGTGCTCGGGGAGCTGTTTTTT	CASTKAGGVLGELFF
TRBV27	NA	TRBJ1-1	NA	TGTGCCAGCAGTTTAGCCCAGGGGAGGACTGAAGCTTTCTTT	CASSLAQGRTEAFF
TRBV29-1	NA	TRBJ2-3	few	TGCAGCGTTGTCTACGGCACCACAGATACGCAGTATTTT	CSVVYGTTDTQYF
TRBV29-1	TRBD2	TRBJ2-1	NA	TGCAGCGTTGGCGGGGGGAGCTCCTACAATGAGCAGTTCTTC	CSVGGGSSYNEQFF
TRBV27	NA	TRBJ1-1	many	TGTGCCAGCAGTCCCCAGACAAACAAGAACACTGAAGCTTTCTTT	CASSPQTNKNTEAFF
TRBV11-2	NA	TRBJ2-5	NA	TGTGCCAGCAGCCCCAGCTGTCCTCCCTGGGCGGAGACCCAGTACTTC	CASSPSCPPWAETQYF
TRBV5-1	NA	TRBJ2-3	few	TGCGCCAGCAGCCAAGGAGATCCTAGCACAGATACGCAGTATTTT	CASSQGDPSTDTQYF
TRBV7-8	NA	TRBJ2-5	NA	TGTGCCAGCAGCTTTCAGCGGTCGTACCAAGAGACCCAGTACTTC	CASSFQRSYQETQYF
TRBV3-1	TRBD1	TRBJ2-7	many	TGTGCCAGCAGCCCTAACCCAGGACAGGGCCCGTCCTACGAGCAGTACTTC	CASSPNPGQGPSYEQYF
TRBV7-8	TRBD2	TRBJ2-3	few	TGTGCCAGCAGCTTTCGGACTAGCGAGGGGGCAGATACGCAGTATTTT	CASSFRTSEGADTQYF
TRBV10-3	TRBD2	TRBJ2-3	many	TGTGCCATCAGGAATAGCGGGGGAGGTGGCACAGATACGCAGTATTTT	CAIRNSGGGGTDTQYF
TRBV5-1	NA	TRBJ1-2	many	TGCGCCAGCAGCTTGGCCCGGGGCCCTGACATTGATGGCTACACCTTC	CASSLARGPDIDGYTF
TRBV7-4	NA	TRBJ1-4	many	TGTGCCAGCAGCTTAAGGTCCGCGGCTGAAAAACTGTTTTTT	CASSLRSAAEKLFF
TRBV5-4	TRBD1	TRBJ2-7	NA	TGTGCCAGCAGCTTGGAGGGGGCCAGGTCTTACGAGCAGTACTTC	CASSLEGARSYEQYF
TRBV7-9	TRBD1	TRBJ1-1	NA	TGTGCCAGCAGCCAGATGACAGGGGGCACTGAAGCTTTCTTT	CASSQMTGGTEAFF
TRBV28	NA	TRBJ2-4	few	NA	CASSSSGLGLGNIQYF
TRBV5-1	NA	TRBJ1-5	many	TGCGCCAGCAGCTTGAGCCCTCAAGTTGGCCAGCCCCAGCATTTT	CASSLSPQVGQPQHF
TRBV7-9	NA	TRBJ1-5	few	TGTGCCAGCAGGGCGCCGGGCCCCGATCAGCCCCAGCATTTT	CASRAPGPDQPQHF
TRBV6-1	TRBD2	TRBJ2-3	NA	TGTGCCACCAGCTTGGGGGCGGGGGGGCTCACAGATACGCAGTATTTT	CATSLGAGGLTDTQYF
TRBV27	TRBD1	TRBJ2-1	NA	TGTGCCAGCAGTACGCGGACAGGGGGCAATGAGCAGTTCTTC	CASSTRTGGNEQFF
TRBV29-1	NA	TRBJ2-7	NA	TGCAGCGTAAGGGGGACCTACGAGCAGTACTTC	CSVRGTYEQYF
TRBV28	NA	TRBJ1-2	few	TGTGCCAGCAGGCCCTTGGGGGCGAACTATGGCTACACCTTC	CASRPLGANYGYTF
TRBV27	NA	TRBJ2-5	NA	TGTGCCAGCAGTTTATCGACGAACCAAGAGACCCAGTACTTC	CASSLSTNQETQYF
TRBV29-1	TRBD1	TRBJ1-2	many	TGCAGCGTTGTCGGACAGGGGGACTATGGCTACACCTTC	CSVVGQGDYGYTF
TRBV11-3	TRBD2	TRBJ2-1	few	TGTGCCAGCAGGGGGAGGGGAGGAGGTCCCTCCTACAATGAGCAGTTCTTC	CASRGRGGGPSYNEQFF
TRBV7-2	TRBD2	TRBJ2-1	NA	TGTGCCAGCAGGGGACTAGCGGCCTACAATGAGCAGTTCTTC	CASRGLAAYNEQFF
TRBV5-5	NA	TRBJ1-4	many	TGTGCCAGCAGCTTGGGGTCCGGGTGGGTAGAAAAACTGTTTTTT	CASSLGSGWVEKLFF
TRBV7-9	NA	TRBJ2-1	few	TGTGCCAGCAGCGTGCGCGGAAATGAGCAGTTCTTC	CASSVRGNEQFF
TRBV11-2	NA	TRBJ1-6	NA	TGTGCCAGCAGCTTACCGGTACTCAGGTCACCCCTCCACTTT	CASSLPVLRSPLHF
TRBV2	NA	TRBJ2-2	NA	TGTGCCAGCAGGGGAGGACTACGGAACACCGGGGAGCTGTTTTTT	CASRGGLRNTGELFF
TRBV11-2	TRBD2	TRBJ2-1	many	TGTGCCAGCAGTTCCGGGACTAGCGGATCGGCCGGTGAGCAGTTCTTC	CASSSGTSGSAGEQFF
TRBV29-1	NA	TRBJ2-5	few	TGCAGCGTTGCAAGGGAAGAGACCCAGTACTTC	CSVAREETQYF
TRBV6-5	NA	TRBJ1-1	many	TGTGCCAGCAGGCGTATGAAGAACACTGAAGCTTTCTTT	CASRRMKNTEAFF
TRBV11-2	TRBD1	TRBJ2-7	few	TGTGCCTGGGGGAGCAGGGGGCGCTCTGAGCAGTACTTC	CAWGSRGRSEQYF
TRBV24-1	NA	TRBJ2-1	NA	TGTGCCACTGGGACTCGGGGGTCCTACAATGAGCAGTTCTTC	CATGTRGSYNEQFF
TRBV18	NA	TRBJ1-2	few	TGTGCCAGCTCACCCGTTGTGGGATCCTCGGGAACTAACTATGGCTACACCTTC	CASSPVVGSSGTNYGYTF
TRBV2	NA	TRBJ1-1	NA	TGTGCCAGCAGAATAACAGATGAAGCTTTCTTT	CASRITDEAFF
TRBV4-3	TRBD2	TRBJ2-1	NA	TGCGCCAGCAGCCAAGGAGCTAGCGGGAGCTCCTACAATGAGCAGTTCTTC	CASSQGASGSSYNEQFF